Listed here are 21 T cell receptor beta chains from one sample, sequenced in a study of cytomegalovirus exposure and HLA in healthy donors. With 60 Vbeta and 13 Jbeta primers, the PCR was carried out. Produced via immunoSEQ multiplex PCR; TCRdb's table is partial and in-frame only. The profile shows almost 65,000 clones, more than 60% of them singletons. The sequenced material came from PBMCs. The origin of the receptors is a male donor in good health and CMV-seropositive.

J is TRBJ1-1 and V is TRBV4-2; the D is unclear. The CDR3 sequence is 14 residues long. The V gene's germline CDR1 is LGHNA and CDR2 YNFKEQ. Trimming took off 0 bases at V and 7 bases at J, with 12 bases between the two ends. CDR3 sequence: CASSQDSWRNEAFF. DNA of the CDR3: TGTGCCAGCAGCCAAGATTCTTGGAGGAATGAAGCTTTCTTT.

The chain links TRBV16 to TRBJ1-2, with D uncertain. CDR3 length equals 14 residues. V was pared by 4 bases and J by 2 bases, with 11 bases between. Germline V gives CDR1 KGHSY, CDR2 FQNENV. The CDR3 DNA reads TGTGCCAGCAGCCCTTCCCGGGGAAACTATGGCTACACCTTC. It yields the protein CASSPSRGNYGYTF. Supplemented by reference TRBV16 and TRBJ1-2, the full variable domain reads GEEVAQTPKHLVRGEGQKAKLYCAPIKGHSYVFWYQQVLKNEFKFLISFQNENVFDETGMPKERFSAKCLPNSPCSLEIQATKLEDSAVYFCASSPSRGNYGYTFGSGTRLTVV.

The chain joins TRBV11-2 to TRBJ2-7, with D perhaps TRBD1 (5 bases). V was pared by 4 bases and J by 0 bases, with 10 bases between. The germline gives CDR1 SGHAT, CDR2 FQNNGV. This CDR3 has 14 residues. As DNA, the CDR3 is TGTGCCAGCAGCTCCCAGGGTTCCTCCTACGAGCAGTACTTC. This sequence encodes CASSSQGSSYEQYF.

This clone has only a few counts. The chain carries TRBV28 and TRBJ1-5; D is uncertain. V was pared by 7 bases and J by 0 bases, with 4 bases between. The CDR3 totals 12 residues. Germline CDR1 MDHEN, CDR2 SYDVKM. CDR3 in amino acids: CASMSSNQPQHF. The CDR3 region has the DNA TGTGCCAGCATGAGTAGCAATCAGCCCCAGCATTTT.

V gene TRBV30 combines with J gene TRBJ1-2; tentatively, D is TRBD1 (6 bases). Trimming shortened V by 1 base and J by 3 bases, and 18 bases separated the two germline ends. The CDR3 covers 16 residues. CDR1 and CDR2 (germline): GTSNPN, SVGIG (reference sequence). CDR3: CAWSGSRTARHYGYTF. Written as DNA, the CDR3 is TGTGCCTGGAGTGGGTCCAGGACAGCCAGGCACTATGGCTACACCTTC.

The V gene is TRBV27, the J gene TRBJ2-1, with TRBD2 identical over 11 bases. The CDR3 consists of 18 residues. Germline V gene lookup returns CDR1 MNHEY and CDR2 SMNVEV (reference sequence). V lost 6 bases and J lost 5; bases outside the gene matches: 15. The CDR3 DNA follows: TGTGCCAGCAGCCTATGGATAGCGGGGGGGCCGATGGACAATGAGCAGTTCTTC. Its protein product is CASSLWIAGGPMDNEQFF.

CDR3 sequence reads: CASSQEWRGALSTNEKLFF. CDR3 nucleotide sequence: TGCGCCAGCAGCCAAGAGTGGCGGGGGGCCCTCTCAACTAATGAAAAACTGTTTTTT. This sequence joins TRBV4-3 and TRBJ1-4; possibly TRBD1 for D (6 bases). The CDR3 sequence is 19 residues long. Germline CDR1 LGHNA, CDR2 YSLEER. The V end lost 0 bases, the J end lost 0 bases, and 17 bases lay between the germline ends.

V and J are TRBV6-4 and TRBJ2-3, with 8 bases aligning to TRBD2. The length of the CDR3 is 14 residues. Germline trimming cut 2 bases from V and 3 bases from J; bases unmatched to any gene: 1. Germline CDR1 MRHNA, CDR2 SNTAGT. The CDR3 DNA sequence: TGTGCCAGCAGTGACGGCGGGGGGACAGATACGCAGTATTTT. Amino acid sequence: CASSDGGGTDTQYF.

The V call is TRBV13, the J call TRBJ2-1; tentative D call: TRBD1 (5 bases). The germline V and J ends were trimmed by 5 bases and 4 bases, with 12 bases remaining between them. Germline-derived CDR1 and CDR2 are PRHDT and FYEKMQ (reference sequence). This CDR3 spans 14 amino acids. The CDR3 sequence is CASSDRTLYNEQFF. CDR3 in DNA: TGTGCCAGCAGCGACCGGACACTTTACAATGAGCAGTTCTTC.

The CDR3: CASSLARTGSTDTQYF. Here the CDR3 DNA reads TGTGCCAGCAGCTTGGCCAGGACAGGGAGCACAGATACGCAGTATTTT. This rearrangement joins TRBV5-8 to TRBJ2-3; TRBD1 matches at 8 bases. CDR3 size: 16 residues. The V gene's germline CDR1 is SGHTS and CDR2 YDEGEE. Trimming removed 0 bases from V and 0 bases from J; junction bases left unmatched: 3.

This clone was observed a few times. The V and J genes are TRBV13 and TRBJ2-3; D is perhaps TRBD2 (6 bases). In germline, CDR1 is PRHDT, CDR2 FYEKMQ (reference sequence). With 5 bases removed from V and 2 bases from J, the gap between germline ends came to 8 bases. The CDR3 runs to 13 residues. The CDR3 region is CASSPDYTDTQYF. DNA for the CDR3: TGTGCCAGCAGCCCGGACTACACAGATACGCAGTATTTT.

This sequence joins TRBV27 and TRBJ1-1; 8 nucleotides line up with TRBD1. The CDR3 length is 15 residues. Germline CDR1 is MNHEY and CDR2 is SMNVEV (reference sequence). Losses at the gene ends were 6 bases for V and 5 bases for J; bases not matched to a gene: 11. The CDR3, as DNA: TGTGCCAGCAGCCCCGGGCGGACAGGGAATACTGAAGCTTTCTTT. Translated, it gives CASSPGRTGNTEAFF.

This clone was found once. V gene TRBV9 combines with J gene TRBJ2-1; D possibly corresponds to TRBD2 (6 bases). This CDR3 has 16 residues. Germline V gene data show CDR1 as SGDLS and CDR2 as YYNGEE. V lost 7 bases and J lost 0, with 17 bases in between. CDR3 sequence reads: CASSGGAGRSYNEQFF. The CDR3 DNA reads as TGTGCCAGCTCAGGAGGGGCTGGACGCTCCTACAATGAGCAGTTCTTC.

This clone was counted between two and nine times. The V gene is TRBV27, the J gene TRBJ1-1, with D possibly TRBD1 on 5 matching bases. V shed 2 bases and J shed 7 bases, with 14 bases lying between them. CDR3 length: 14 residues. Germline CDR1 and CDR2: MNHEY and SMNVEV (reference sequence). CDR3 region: CASSLPQGLGEAFF. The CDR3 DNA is TGTGCCAGCAGTTTACCCCAGGGTTTGGGTGAAGCTTTCTTT.

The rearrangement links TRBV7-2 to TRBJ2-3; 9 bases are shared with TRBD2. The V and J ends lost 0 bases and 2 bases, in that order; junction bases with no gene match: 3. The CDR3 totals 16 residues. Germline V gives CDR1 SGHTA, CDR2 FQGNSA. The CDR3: CASSLASGGNTDTQYF. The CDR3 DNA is TGTGCCAGCAGCTTAGCTAGCGGGGGAAACACAGATACGCAGTATTTT.

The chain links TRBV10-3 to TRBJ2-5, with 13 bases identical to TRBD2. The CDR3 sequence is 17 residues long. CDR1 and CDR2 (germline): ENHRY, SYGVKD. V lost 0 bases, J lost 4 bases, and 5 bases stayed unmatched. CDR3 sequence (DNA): TGTGCCATCAGTGAGTCCCGGACTAGCGGGGGTCGAGAGACCCAGTACTTC. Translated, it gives CAISESRTSGGRETQYF.

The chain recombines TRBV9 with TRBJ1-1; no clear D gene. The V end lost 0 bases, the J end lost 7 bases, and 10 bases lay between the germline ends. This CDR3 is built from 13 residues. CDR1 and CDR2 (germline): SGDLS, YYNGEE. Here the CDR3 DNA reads TGTGCCAGCAGCGTAGAGAACGGGAATGAAGCTTTCTTT. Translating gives CASSVENGNEAFF.

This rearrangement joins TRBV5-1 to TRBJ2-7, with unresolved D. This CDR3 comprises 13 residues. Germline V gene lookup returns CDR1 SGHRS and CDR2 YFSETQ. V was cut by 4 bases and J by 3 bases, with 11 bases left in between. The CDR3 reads CASSRDGFYEQYF. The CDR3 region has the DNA TGCGCCAGCAGCCGCGACGGGTTCTACGAGCAGTACTTC.

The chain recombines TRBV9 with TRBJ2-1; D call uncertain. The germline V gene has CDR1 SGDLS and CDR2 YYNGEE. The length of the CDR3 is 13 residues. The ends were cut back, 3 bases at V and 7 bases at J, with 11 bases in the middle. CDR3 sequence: CASSGEALNEQFF. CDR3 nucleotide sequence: TGTGCCAGCAGCGGAGAGGCCCTTAATGAGCAGTTCTTC.

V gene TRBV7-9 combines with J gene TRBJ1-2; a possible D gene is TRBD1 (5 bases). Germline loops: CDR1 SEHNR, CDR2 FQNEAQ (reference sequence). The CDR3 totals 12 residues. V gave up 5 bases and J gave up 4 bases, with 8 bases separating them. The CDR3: CASSPDSYGYTF. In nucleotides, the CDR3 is TGTGCCAGCAGCCCTGACAGCTATGGCTACACCTTC.

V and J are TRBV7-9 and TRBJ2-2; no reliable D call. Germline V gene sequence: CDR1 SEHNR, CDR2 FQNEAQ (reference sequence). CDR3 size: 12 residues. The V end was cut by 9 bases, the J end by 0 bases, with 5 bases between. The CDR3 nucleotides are TGTGCCAGTCTTCCGAACACCGGGGAGCTGTTTTTT. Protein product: CASLPNTGELFF.